These 30 T cell receptor beta chains share one sample of origin, sequenced in a study of identifying expanded T cells in peripheral blood. Some clones are missing from TCRdb's copy, which holds only in-frame ones; the method was immunoSEQ multiplex PCR. Of some 97,000 clones listed, 75% to 90% are singletons. The sample taken for sequencing was blood. All receptors derive from a person aged 18 to 75 in good health.

The V and J genes are TRBV7-8 and TRBJ2-6, with TRBD1 identical over 10 bases. The V gene end was trimmed by 4 bases and the J gene end by 0 bases; junction bases not matched to a gene: 6. The CDR3 contains 18 residues. Germline V gene sequence: CDR1 SGHVS, CDR2 FQNEAQ. CDR3 sequence: CASSWGTGDVSGANVLTF. The CDR3 nucleotides read TGTGCCAGCAGCTGGGGGACAGGGGACGTCTCTGGGGCCAACGTCCTGACTTTC.

CDR3 in amino acids: CAWKSDDGHRYEQYF. CDR3 coding DNA: TGTGCCTGGAAGAGCGATGATGGACACCGCTACGAGCAGTACTTC. The V call is TRBV30, the J call TRBJ2-7; a possible D gene is TRBD1 (5 bases). V lost 4 bases, J lost 3 bases, and 19 bases lay in between. There are 15 residues in the CDR3. Germline V lookup: CDR1 GTSNPN, CDR2 SVGIG (reference sequence).

This rearrangement joins TRBV29-1 to TRBJ2-1, with TRBD2 identical over 7 bases. V lost 6 bases to trimming and J lost 5 bases; unmatched junction nucleotides: 13. Germline CDR1 SQVTM, CDR2 ANQGSEA. This CDR3 has 15 amino acids. The CDR3 nucleotides read TGCAGCGTCCCCAATGGGGCGGGAGTGCACAATGAGCAGTTCTTC. It codes for CSVPNGAGVHNEQFF.

The chain carries TRBV30 and TRBJ2-5; D may be TRBD2 (6 bases). Germline V lookup: CDR1 GTSNPN, CDR2 SVGIG (reference sequence). Trimming took 8 bases from V and 5 from J, leaving 12 bases between them. The length of the CDR3 is 11 residues. CDR3 protein: CAQTGGETQYF. DNA of the CDR3: TGTGCCCAGACCGGAGGGGAGACCCAGTACTTC.

This chain joins TRBV19 and TRBJ1-1; D perhaps matches TRBD1 (5 bases). V lost 3 bases, J lost 0 bases, and 8 bases lay in between. The CDR3 is 14 amino acids. Per germline, CDR1 LNHDA and CDR2 SQIVND (reference sequence). The CDR3 region has the DNA TGTGCCAGTAGTATCGAGGGGATGAACACTGAAGCTTTCTTT. This sequence encodes CASSIEGMNTEAFF.

The genes are TRBV7-9 and TRBJ2-3, with D perhaps assigned TRBD1 or TRBD2 (6 bases each). V dropped 10 bases and J dropped 4 bases, with 18 bases sitting between them. CDR3 length equals 14 residues. Germline-derived CDR1 and CDR2 are SEHNR and FQNEAQ (reference sequence). This chain's CDR3 is CAIPQGSSADTQYF. CDR3 bases: TGTGCCATCCCACAGGGTTCTAGCGCAGATACGCAGTATTTT.

V and J are TRBV7-2 and TRBJ2-5; TRBD2 agrees at 14 bases. With 8 bases clipped from V and 4 bases from J, the junction kept 9 bases outside the gene matches. The germline V gene has CDR1 SGHTA and CDR2 FQGNSA. This CDR3 has 16 amino acids. The CDR3 DNA reads TGTGCCAGCTCCGGGACTAGCGGGGGACGGGGAGAGACCCAGTACTTC. Protein product: CASSGTSGGRGETQYF.

This chain connects TRBV7-2 to TRBJ1-1; D gene unclear. There are 14 residues in the CDR3. Trimming took off 4 bases at V and 4 bases at J, with 13 bases between the two ends. In germline, CDR1 is SGHTA, CDR2 FQGNSA. In DNA form, the CDR3 reads TGTGCCAGCAGCTCGACCCCCACCGCCACTGAAGCTTTCTTT. It yields the protein CASSSTPTATEAFF.

The chain couples TRBV6-4 to TRBJ2-2; D gene uncertain. Germline loops: CDR1 MRHNA, CDR2 SNTAGT. CDR3 size: 14 residues. Trimming took off 6 bases at V and 4 bases at J, with 12 bases between the two ends. The CDR3 DNA sequence: TGTGCCAGCAGCCAAGGGCCGATCACCGGGGAGCTGTTTTTT. Its protein is CASSQGPITGELFF.

The V gene is TRBV29-1, the J gene TRBJ2-2; TRBD1 matches 9 bases. CDR1 is SQVTM, CDR2 ANQGSEA, per germline. The CDR3 covers 15 residues. Germline trimming cut 3 bases from V and 4 bases from J; bases unmatched to any gene: 6. The CDR3 spells CSVDLGQGTTGELFF. As DNA, the CDR3 is TGCAGCGTTGATTTGGGACAGGGTACCACCGGGGAGCTGTTTTTT.

The J gene is TRBJ1-4, the V gene TRBV4-1; TRBD1 might be the D (6 bases). The CDR3 has 16 amino acids. Trimming left V 1 base short and J 8 bases short, with 17 bases between. The V gene's germline CDR1 is MGHRA and CDR2 YSYEKL. CDR3 bases: TGCGCCAGCAGCCAAGGGATCGGAGGGGGAGGGGAAAAACTGTTTTTT. Its translation: CASSQGIGGGGEKLFF.

V gene TRBV7-9 combines with J gene TRBJ2-1; tentative D call: TRBD1 (6 bases). The germline CDR1 and CDR2 sequences are SEHNR and FQNEAQ (reference sequence). With 5 bases removed from V and 4 bases from J, the gap between germline ends came to 18 bases. This CDR3 comprises 16 residues. CDR3 in amino acids: CASSPYPKDRYNEQFF. CDR3 coding DNA: TGTGCCAGCAGCCCTTATCCAAAGGACAGATACAATGAGCAGTTCTTC.

The chain couples TRBV4-2 to TRBJ1-3, with 8 bases identical to TRBD1. The ends lost 1 base at V and 4 bases at J; junction bases unmatched: 3. This CDR3 spans 15 amino acids. Germline CDR1 reads LGHNA; CDR2 reads YNFKEQ. The CDR3 spells CASSQGTGTGNTIYF. In DNA form, the CDR3 reads TGTGCCAGCAGCCAAGGGACAGGGACCGGAAACACCATATATTTT.

The gene calls are TRBV10-3 and TRBJ2-1; D perhaps matches TRBD2 (5 bases). Trimming pared 3 bases from V and 7 bases from J, leaving 16 bases between. CDR3 size: 15 residues. Germline CDR1 reads ENHRY; CDR2 reads SYGVKD. In DNA, the CDR3 is TGTGCCATCAGTGATCCCCCCACCGGCGGGAATGAGCAGTTCTTC. Protein sequence: CAISDPPTGGNEQFF.

The rearrangement uses TRBV21-1 and TRBJ1-1. TRBV21-1 is an annotated pseudogene. The CDR3 covers 12 residues. The CDR3 region is CASSSLFSEAFF. The CDR3 DNA sequence: TGTGCCAGCAGCAGTCTTTTCTCTGAAGCTTTCTTT.

This chain links TRBV10-3 with TRBJ1-1, with D unresolved. Germline assignment: CDR1 ENHRY and CDR2 SYGVKD. This CDR3 is 15 amino acids long. V lost 4 bases, J lost 5 bases, and 17 bases lay in between. CDR3 region: CAISVGAGWGTEAFF. CDR3 coding DNA: TGTGCCATCAGTGTCGGCGCCGGTTGGGGTACTGAAGCTTTCTTT.

For the CDR3, the DNA is TGTGCCAGCAGCGCGGAACGGGGGGCCCCCCAAGAGACCCAGTACTTC. Its translation is CASSAERGAPQETQYF. This sequence joins TRBV5-4 and TRBJ2-5, with D maybe TRBD2 (7 bases). This CDR3 is 16 amino acids long. V was shortened by 4 bases and J by 1 base, with 17 bases between the two germline ends. From germline, CDR1 is SGHNT and CDR2 YYREEE (reference sequence).

CDR3 residues: CASSLSRGFSYGYTF. The CDR3 bases are TGTGCCAGCAGCTTAAGTCGGGGGTTCAGCTATGGCTACACCTTC. The chain employs TRBV7-8 and TRBJ1-2; the D gene is possibly TRBD1 (5 bases). V was trimmed by 2 bases and J by 4 bases, leaving 14 bases between them. The CDR3 is 15 residues long. The germline V gene has CDR1 SGHVS and CDR2 FQNEAQ.

CDR3 protein: CASSPVELSSYNEQFF. CDR3 bases: TGCGCCAGCAGCCCTGTAGAGTTGAGCTCCTACAATGAGCAGTTCTTC. The chain uses TRBV4-1 and TRBJ2-1; D is unclear. CDR1 and CDR2 (germline): MGHRA, YSYEKL. The CDR3 length is 16 residues. Trimming stripped 4 bases from V and 0 bases from J, with 13 bases between.

The chain employs TRBV5-1 and TRBJ2-2, with 7 bases that match TRBD2. J was trimmed by 3 bases and V by 6 bases; bases with no gene match: 11. CDR1 and CDR2 (germline): SGHRS, YFSETQ. The CDR3 extends over 16 amino acids. The CDR3 DNA reads TGCGCCAGCACCGCACCTCGACTAGCTGACACCGGGGAGCTGTTTTTT. The encoded protein is CASTAPRLADTGELFF.

In this sample, this clone turned up once. This sequence joins TRBV5-1 and TRBJ2-3, with D uncertain. CDR1 and CDR2 (germline): SGHRS, YFSETQ. This CDR3 has 12 amino acids. V lost 0 bases and J lost 9, with 8 bases in between. This CDR3 is CASSLAGTTQYF. The CDR3 DNA sequence: TGCGCCAGCAGCTTGGCCGGAACCACGCAGTATTTT.

The chain combines TRBV20-1 with TRBJ2-7; no reliable D call. V dropped 5 bases and J dropped 3 bases, with 8 bases sitting between them. Germline CDR1 is DFQATT and CDR2 is SNEGSKA (reference sequence). The CDR3 runs to 11 residues. The CDR3 region is CSAASNYEQYF. CDR3 bases: TGCAGTGCTGCATCGAACTACGAGCAGTACTTC.

The chain couples TRBV30 to TRBJ1-3; D remains unclear. The CDR3 spans 14 residues. CDR1 is GTSNPN and CDR2 is SVGIG in the germline V gene (reference sequence). Between the trimmed V and J ends, which lost 2 bases and 4 bases, there was a span of 12 bases. The CDR3 nucleotides read TGTGCCTGGAGTATGGGGAGGTGGGGAAACACCATATATTTT. Protein: CAWSMGRWGNTIYF.

The chain has TRBV7-9 and TRBJ1-2; D unclear. This CDR3 contains 13 residues. CDR1 and CDR2 (germline): SEHNR, FQNEAQ (reference sequence). The V end lost 5 bases, the J end lost 6 bases, and 13 bases lay between the germline ends. The CDR3 nucleotides are TGTGCCAGCAGCCCCCTGAGGAGGGATGGCTACACCTTC. Amino acids: CASSPLRRDGYTF.

This clone was found once. The rearrangement uses TRBV7-3 and TRBJ1-3, with unresolved D. Germline V gene lookup returns CDR1 SGHTA and CDR2 FQGTGA. The CDR3 extends over 15 amino acids. The V gene lost 3 bases and the J gene lost 2 bases, with 11 bases spanning the gap. In DNA, the CDR3 is TGTGCCAGCAGCTTCTTAGAGGATGCTGGAAACACCATATATTTT. Protein: CASSFLEDAGNTIYF. Complete variable domain (other parts from reference TRBV7-3 and TRBJ1-3): GAGVSQTPSNKVTEKGKYVELRCDPISGHTALYWYRQSLGQGPEFLIYFQGTGAADDSGLPNDRFFAVRPEGSVSTLKIQRTERGDSAVYLCASSFLEDAGNTIYFGEGSWLTVV.

This chain joins TRBV5-1 and TRBJ1-1; TRBD1 matches 8 bases. With V trimmed by 0 bases and J by 2 bases, 6 bases remained unmatched. Per germline, CDR1 SGHRS and CDR2 YFSETQ. The CDR3 is 16 amino acids. CDR3 bases: TGCGCCAGCAGCTTGGACCCAGGGGGCTTTAACACTGAAGCTTTCTTT. Translated: CASSLDPGGFNTEAFF.

The chain has TRBV9 and TRBJ2-7; the D is unclear. Trimming pared 0 bases from V and 4 bases from J, leaving 11 bases between. The CDR3 contains 14 residues. CDR1 and CDR2 (germline): SGDLS, YYNGEE. CDR3 coding DNA: TGTGCCAGCAGCGTAGATCCGGTGGGTTACGAGCAGTACTTC. It yields the protein CASSVDPVGYEQYF.

As regards this clone: One end of the junction varies from germline; a read error may be responsible. This rearrangement joins TRBV4-1 to TRBJ1-1; D may be TRBD1 (6 bases). Germline V gives CDR1 MGHRA, CDR2 YSYEKL. This CDR3 comprises 14 residues. The CDR3, as DNA: TGCGCCAGCAGCCCGACAGGCGGCGCAGGTGAACCTTTCTTT. Residues: CASSPTGGAGEPFF.

DNA of the CDR3: TGCGCCAGCAGCCAAGCTGGGGCTGGAGCCTACGAGCAGTACTTC. Amino acid sequence: CASSQAGAGAYEQYF. The genes are TRBV4-1 and TRBJ2-7; D possibly corresponds to TRBD1 (5 bases). The CDR3 length is 15 residues. V was cut by 1 base and J by 2 bases, with 12 bases left in between. Germline V gene lookup returns CDR1 MGHRA and CDR2 YSYEKL.

V is TRBV18 and J is TRBJ1-1; D remains unclear. CDR3 length: 14 residues. Between the trimmed V and J ends, which lost 1 base and 2 bases, there was a span of 8 bases. The germline V gene encodes CDR1 KGHSH and CDR2 LQKENI. Here the CDR3 reads CASSPQGTNTEAFF. The CDR3 DNA sequence: TGTGCCAGCTCACCACAGGGAACTAACACTGAAGCTTTCTTT.